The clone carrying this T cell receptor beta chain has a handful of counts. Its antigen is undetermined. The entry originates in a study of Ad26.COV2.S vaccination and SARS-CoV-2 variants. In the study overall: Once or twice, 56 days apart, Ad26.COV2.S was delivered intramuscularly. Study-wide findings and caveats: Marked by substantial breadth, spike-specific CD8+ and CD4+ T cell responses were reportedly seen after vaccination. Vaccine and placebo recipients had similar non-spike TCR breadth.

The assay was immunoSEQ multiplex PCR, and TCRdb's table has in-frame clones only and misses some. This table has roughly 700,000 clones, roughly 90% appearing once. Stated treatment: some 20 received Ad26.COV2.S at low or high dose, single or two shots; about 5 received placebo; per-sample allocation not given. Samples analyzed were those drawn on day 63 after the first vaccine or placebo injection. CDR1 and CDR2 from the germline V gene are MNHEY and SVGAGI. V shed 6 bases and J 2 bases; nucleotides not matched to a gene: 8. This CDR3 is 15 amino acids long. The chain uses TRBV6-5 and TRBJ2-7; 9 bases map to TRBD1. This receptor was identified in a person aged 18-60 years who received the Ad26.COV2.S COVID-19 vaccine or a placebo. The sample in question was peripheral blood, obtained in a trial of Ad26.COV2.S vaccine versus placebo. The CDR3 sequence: CASRPTGTGTYEQYF. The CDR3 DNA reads TGTGCCAGCAGACCAACCGGGACAGGGACCTACGAGCAGTACTTC.